Listed here are 27 T cell receptor beta chains from one sample, sequenced in a study of cytomegalovirus exposure and HLA in healthy donors. The PCR had 60 Vbeta and 13 Jbeta primers. Clones were read by immunoSEQ multiplex PCR, and TCRdb kept only the in-frame ones, dropping some. The sample has roughly 120,000 clones; approximately 79% are singletons. Sequencing was performed on PBMCs. Every receptor here comes from a man aged 25-45 years in good health and CMV-seropositive.

The chain carries TRBV19 and TRBJ2-7; 8 bases are shared with TRBD2. CDR3 length: 13 residues. With V trimmed by 5 bases and J by 6 bases, 6 bases remained unmatched. Germline V lookup: CDR1 LNHDA, CDR2 SQIVND (reference sequence). CDR3 in amino acids: CASSGGGLGEQYF. DNA for the CDR3: TGTGCCAGTAGTGGCGGGGGGCTCGGCGAGCAGTACTTC. Complete variable domain (other parts from reference TRBV19 and TRBJ2-7): DGGITQSPKYLFRKEGQNVTLSCEQNLNHDAMYWYRQDPGQGLRLIYYSQIVNDFQKGDIAEGYSVSREKKESFPLTVTSAQKNPTAFYLCASSGGGLGEQYFGPGTRLTVT.

This clone was picked up a small number of times. This sequence joins TRBV11-2 and TRBJ1-2; no clear D gene. Germline CDR1 SGHAT, CDR2 FQNNGV. This CDR3 has 15 amino acids. V lost 4 bases and J 2 bases, leaving 14 bases between the germline ends. CDR3 coding DNA: TGTGCCAGCAGCTCCTTACGCGTACCAAACTATGGCTACACCTTC. It yields the protein CASSSLRVPNYGYTF.

The chain links TRBV2 to TRBJ1-6; the match to TRBD1 covers 10 bases. V lost 5 bases, J lost 2 bases, and 6 bases stayed unmatched. Germline CDR1 and CDR2: SNHLY and FYNNEI. CDR3 length: 17 residues. This CDR3 reads CASSHRQGAAYNSPLHF. CDR3 coding DNA: TGTGCCAGCAGTCACCGACAGGGGGCAGCCTATAATTCACCCCTCCACTTT.

The chain couples TRBV5-1 to TRBJ1-4; the D is unclear. Trimming pared 0 bases from V and 0 bases from J, leaving 9 bases between. The germline V gene encodes CDR1 SGHRS and CDR2 YFSETQ. This CDR3 has 16 amino acids. DNA of the CDR3: TGCGCCAGCAGCTTGGGGTCGGTTACAACTAATGAAAAACTGTTTTTT. This codes for CASSLGSVTTNEKLFF.

V and J are TRBV27 and TRBJ1-2; D is unresolved. The CDR3 runs to 13 residues. The germline V and J ends were trimmed by 7 bases and 7 bases, with 16 bases remaining between them. Germline-derived CDR1 and CDR2 are MNHEY and SMNVEV (reference sequence). The CDR3 DNA follows: TGTGCCAGCAAAATGGCCGGGATCTCTGGCTACACCTTC. Translation gives CASKMAGISGYTF.

V is TRBV7-3 and J is TRBJ1-2, with a weak D call TRBD1 (5 bases). This CDR3 is 15 amino acids long. V lost 5 bases and J 3 bases, leaving 16 bases between the germline ends. Germline values: CDR1 SGHTA, CDR2 FQGTGA. In DNA form, the CDR3 reads TGTGCCAGCAGCCCAGCCGCGGGAGGGGACTATGGCTACACCTTC. Translating gives CASSPAAGGDYGYTF.

This chain connects TRBV15 to TRBJ1-2; perhaps TRBD1 as D (5 bases). The V end lost 0 bases, the J end lost 4 bases, and 12 bases lay between the germline ends. CDR3 length: 15 amino acids. The germline V gene has CDR1 LNHNV and CDR2 YYDKDF (reference sequence). CDR3 coding DNA: TGTGCCACCAGCAGAGATAGATCAGGGTCCTATGGCTACACCTTC. Residues: CATSRDRSGSYGYTF.

V and J are TRBV11-3 and TRBJ1-2, with 7 bases identical to TRBD1. The CDR3 runs to 12 residues. Unmatched junction bases numbered 7, after V lost 7 bases and J lost 8 bases. The V gene's germline CDR1 is SGHNT and CDR2 YENEEA. CDR3 coding DNA: TGTGCCAGCACCACGACAGGGCACGGCTACACCTTC. Translated: CASTTTGHGYTF.

This clone was found a few times. The chain uses TRBV7-9 and TRBJ1-4; 7 bases match TRBD1. This CDR3 region has 14 residues. Germline V gene lookup returns CDR1 SEHNR and CDR2 FQNEAQ (reference sequence). After removal of 1 base from V and 9 bases from J, the junction contained 5 bases not matched to a gene. The CDR3 loop is CASSLVAGGQKLFF. In DNA, the CDR3 is TGTGCCAGCAGCTTAGTCGCAGGGGGGCAAAAACTGTTTTTT.

This sequence joins TRBV10-3 and TRBJ1-2; 11 nucleotides line up with TRBD1. Germline V gene sequence: CDR1 ENHRY, CDR2 SYGVKD. V was clipped by 2 bases and J by 5 bases; unmatched bases: 1. This CDR3 is 14 amino acids long. Written as DNA, the CDR3 is TGTGCCATCAGTGAGCGGGACAGGGGGTATGGCTACACCTTC. The encoded protein is CAISERDRGYGYTF.

The gene calls are TRBV5-5 and TRBJ2-7; D might be TRBD1 (6 bases). V was cut by 4 bases and J by 6 bases, with 11 bases left in between. The CDR3 spans 12 residues. Per germline, CDR1 SGHKS and CDR2 YYEKEE (reference sequence). The CDR3 spells CASSHRVGEQYF. Here the CDR3 DNA reads TGTGCCAGCAGCCACAGGGTCGGCGAGCAGTACTTC.

V and J are TRBV6-1 and TRBJ2-1; possible D gene TRBD2, 6 bases. Germline CDR1 is MNHNS and CDR2 is SASEGT. The CDR3 is 13 residues long. The V gene lost 3 bases and the J gene lost 12 bases, with 15 bases spanning the gap. DNA of the CDR3: TGTGCCAGCAGTGATCCTGGGGCGGGGAGGCAGTTCTTC. Translation gives CASSDPGAGRQFF.

The chain has TRBV7-9 and TRBJ2-6; D uncertain. Germline V gene data show CDR1 as SEHNR and CDR2 as FQNEAQ (reference sequence). The germline V and J ends were trimmed by 5 bases and 0 bases, with 11 bases remaining between them. This CDR3 region has 16 residues. Here the CDR3 reads CASSPLSGSGANVLTF. The CDR3 nucleotides read TGTGCCAGCAGCCCACTTTCTGGCTCTGGGGCCAACGTCCTGACTTTC. The variable domain in full, with the rest retrieved from reference TRBV7-9 and TRBJ2-6, is DTGVSQNPRHKITKRGQNVTFRCDPISEHNRLYWYRQTLGQGPEFLTYFQNEAQLEKSRLLSDRFSAERPKGSFSTLEIQRTEQGDSAMYLCASSPLSGSGANVLTFGAGSRLTVL.

This clone was observed a few times. The chain has TRBV6-6 and TRBJ1-2, with 11 bases aligning to TRBD1. CDR3 length equals 15 residues. V was pared by 7 bases and J by 8 bases, with 12 bases of the junction left unmatched. Germline V gene sequence: CDR1 MNHNY, CDR2 SVGAGI (reference sequence). CDR3 DNA sequence: TGTGCCAGCACCCACACCGGGACAGGGGGAGGCGGCTACACCTTC. Protein: CASTHTGTGGGGYTF.

This clone is a singleton in its sample. The chain joins TRBV5-1 to TRBJ1-2; 9 positions agree with TRBD1. The trim removed 0 bases at V and 13 bases at J, leaving 7 bases unmatched. Germline CDR1 reads SGHRS; CDR2 reads YFSETQ. The CDR3 totals 13 residues. The CDR3 DNA follows: TGCGCCAGCAGCTTGGAGCACAGGGGGCTGGCCACCTTC. Translation gives CASSLEHRGLATF. The variable domain in full, completed from reference TRBV5-1 and TRBJ1-2, reads KAGVTQTPRYLIKTRGQQVTLSCSPISGHRSVSWYQQTPGQGLQFLFEYFSETQRNKGNFPGRFSGRQFSNSRSEMNVSTLELGDSALYLCASSLEHRGLATFGSGTRLTVV.

J is TRBJ1-1 and V is TRBV2; perhaps TRBD1 as D (5 bases). Germline assignment: CDR1 SNHLY and CDR2 FYNNEI. V was trimmed by 9 bases and J by 8 bases, leaving 16 bases between them. This CDR3 has 12 amino acids. This CDR3 reads CARLTDGREAFF. As DNA, the CDR3 is TGTGCCAGGTTGACAGACGGACGGGAAGCTTTCTTT.

J is TRBJ2-1 and V is TRBV11-2, with 7 nucleotides matching TRBD1. V shed 5 bases, J shed 5 bases, and the junction held 3 bases outside the gene matches. The CDR3 has 13 residues. The germline CDR1 and CDR2 sequences are SGHAT and FQNNGV. CDR3 coding DNA: TGTGCCAGCAGCCCGGGACAGAACAATGAGCAGTTCTTC. Encoded protein: CASSPGQNNEQFF.

This clone showed up just once. One junction end disagrees with the germline gene, perhaps due to a read error. The chain employs TRBV7-9 and TRBJ1-1; no reliable D call. The germline CDR1 and CDR2 sequences are SEHNR and FQNEAQ (reference sequence). CDR3 length equals 12 residues. The CDR3 loop reads CSSSLRGAEAFF. CDR3 bases: TGTTCCAGCAGCTTACGGGGAGCCGAAGCTTTCTTT.

The chain carries TRBV7-8 and TRBJ1-2; D is unclear. V was shortened by 2 bases and J by 3 bases, with 10 bases between the two germline ends. The CDR3 runs to 14 residues. The germline V gene has CDR1 SGHVS and CDR2 FQNEAQ. The CDR3 DNA sequence: TGTGCCAGCAGCTTATTAAACAGTTACTATGGCTACACCTTC. Its translation: CASSLLNSYYGYTF.

This chain connects TRBV6-6 to TRBJ1-4, with D unresolved. The V and J ends lost 0 bases and 5 bases respectively, with 10 bases between them. CDR1 and CDR2 from the germline V gene are MNHNY and SVGAGI (reference sequence). This CDR3 has 15 residues. The DNA for the CDR3 is TGTGCCAGCAGTTACTCGACGACGGGGAATGAAAAACTGTTTTTT. It specifies CASSYSTTGNEKLFF.

The chain is built from TRBV9 and TRBJ2-1, with D possibly TRBD2 on 6 matching bases. V shed 0 bases and J shed 15 bases, with 13 bases lying between them. The CDR3 length is 12 residues. Looked up from germline, CDR1 is SGDLS and CDR2 is YYNGEE. CDR3 region: CASSVGSGVRFF. The CDR3 nucleotides are TGTGCCAGCAGCGTAGGATCGGGGGTTCGGTTCTTC. The whole variable domain, filled in from reference TRBV9 and TRBJ2-1, reads DSGVTQTPKHLITATGQRVTLRCSPRSGDLSVYWYQQSLDQGLQFLIQYYNGEERAKGNILERFSAQQFPDLHSELNLSSLELGDSALYFCASSVGSGVRFFGPGTRLTVL.

The V gene is TRBV9, the J gene TRBJ2-2; D perhaps matches TRBD1 (6 bases). The CDR3 contains 18 residues. V was trimmed by 4 bases and J by 1 base, leaving 20 bases between them. Germline assignment: CDR1 SGDLS and CDR2 YYNGEE. CDR3 nucleotide sequence: TGTGCCAGCAGCTTCCCTCGGGGTGGGGGCCGGAACACCGGGGAGCTGTTTTTT. It is translated as CASSFPRGGGRNTGELFF.

This clone was seen only a few times. The CDR3 nucleotides read TGTGCCAGCAGTAAATGGGACAGCTCCTACGAGCAGTACTTC. This translates into CASSKWDSSYEQYF. This chain connects TRBV2 to TRBJ2-7, with TRBD1 matching over 7 bases. The CDR3 is 14 residues long. With 5 bases clipped from V and 0 bases from J, the junction kept 4 bases outside the gene matches. Germline CDR1 reads SNHLY; CDR2 reads FYNNEI.

V is TRBV27 and J is TRBJ1-2; 9 bases are shared with TRBD1. Trimming took 5 bases from V and 6 from J; bases not matched to a gene: 10. CDR3 length: 15 amino acids. Germline CDR1 is MNHEY and CDR2 is SMNVEV (reference sequence). The CDR3 nucleotides are TGTGCCAGCAGTCAACTCCAGACAGGGGGACATGGCTACACCTTC. This sequence encodes CASSQLQTGGHGYTF.

The chain combines TRBV30 with TRBJ1-4, with 8 nucleotides matching TRBD1. Trimming took 4 bases from V and 8 from J; bases not matched to a gene: 6. Germline assignment: CDR1 GTSNPN and CDR2 SVGIG (reference sequence). The CDR3 consists of 13 residues. CDR3 sequence reads: CAWNQGAGEKLFF. The CDR3 DNA reads TGTGCCTGGAACCAGGGGGCGGGAGAAAAACTGTTTTTT.

The V gene is TRBV6-6, the J gene TRBJ2-3, with 11 bases matching TRBD2. This CDR3 region has 15 residues. Germline CDR1 reads MNHNY; CDR2 reads SVGAGI (reference sequence). Trimming cost V 2 bases and J 6 bases; bases outside gene matches: 4. Written as DNA, the CDR3 is TGTGCCAGCAGTTACATAGCGGGGGGGCCCGATACGCAGTATTTT. As protein: CASSYIAGGPDTQYF.

This chain's CDR3 is CASSATGTEAFF. The CDR3 DNA is TGCGCCAGCAGCGCGACCGGGACTGAAGCTTTCTTT. This chain joins TRBV5-1 and TRBJ1-1; D is unresolved. The V and J ends lost 4 bases and 5 bases respectively, with 9 bases between them. CDR1 is SGHRS, CDR2 YFSETQ, per germline. This CDR3 comprises 12 residues.